This is a list of T cell receptor beta chains from one sample in a study of radiation and T cells in renal cell carcinoma. TCRdb's copy holds only in-frame clones and misses some; the assay was immunoSEQ multiplex PCR. The sample lists roughly 170,000 clones; 88% were seen once. Sample: blood, taken from a patient whose treatment included radiotherapy and nephrectomy. Receptor source: a woman aged 45 to 65 with renal cell carcinoma. Each CDR3 is given without its conserved first and last residue. A D gene is named only where the DNA matches it firmly.

j_gene	v_gene	d_gene	CDR3aa
TRBJ2-1	TRBV30	-	AWSNLVGGNEQF
TRBJ2-2	TRBV11-2	TRBD1	ASSPWTGNTGELF
TRBJ1-4	TRBV6-5	-	ASTPAGPREKLF
TRBJ2-7	TRBV25-1	TRBD1	ASSRDSYEQY
TRBJ2-7	TRBV18	-	ASSPEGYEQY
TRBJ2-1	TRBV6-5	-	ASSLDPPTSYNEQF
TRBJ1-6	TRBV7-9	-	ASSQVGLSNSPLH
TRBJ2-7	TRBV2	TRBD2	ASKTSGGSKQY
TRBJ2-5	TRBV29-1	-	SVEAGQETQY
TRBJ2-3	TRBV30	TRBD1	AWSVTGPGQGYTDTQY
TRBJ2-4	TRBV25-1	-	ASSDGTLLSRDIQY
TRBJ1-6	TRBV6-5	-	ASTNNSPLH
TRBJ2-3	TRBV5-1	-	ASSLGGSSLGTDTQY
TRBJ1-1	TRBV4-1	-	ASSQDVNRLNTEAF
TRBJ2-1	TRBV9	TRBD2	ASSERSSGLAGYNEQF
TRBJ1-4	TRBV5-1	TRBD1	ASSSGTGGNNEKLF
TRBJ2-1	TRBV6-5	-	ASSYSRGWEQF
TRBJ2-7	TRBV11-2	-	ASSLERPHEQY
TRBJ2-3	TRBV29-1	TRBD2	SVDDGLAGNTDTQY
TRBJ1-5	TRBV6-1	TRBD1	ASSVFGTVSNQPQH
TRBJ1-4	TRBV14	TRBD1	ASSSRTGPTNEKLF
TRBJ2-1	TRBV7-6	-	ASSPPEGDLYNEQF
TRBJ2-7	TRBV19	-	ASSIGTGTQQY
TRBJ1-1	TRBV7-2	-	ASSWSRTNTEAF
TRBJ1-1	TRBV10-3	TRBD1	AIRRQGVHTEAF
TRBJ1-1	TRBV5-4	-	ASSLDLREAF
TRBJ1-1	TRBV2	-	ASSVGSNLNTEAF
TRBJ2-7	TRBV10-3	-	AISEFRGDDEQY
TRBJ1-1	TRBV6-5	-	ASSYAGGPWNTEAF
TRBJ2-2	TRBV4-2	-	ASSQVEGGDTGELF
TRBJ2-7	TRBV7-9	-	ASSLGGSEQY
TRBJ1-2	TRBV18	TRBD1	ASSQGDSYGYT
TRBJ2-4	TRBV5-6	TRBD1	ASSLPGQKNIQY
TRBJ2-5	TRBV4-2	TRBD2	ASSQVAGRGETQY
TRBJ1-6	TRBV6-1	TRBD1	ASSEAWDSYNSPLH
TRBJ2-7	TRBV5-4	TRBD2	ASSGGLAEAYEQY
TRBJ2-1	TRBV19	-	ASSSYNEQF
TRBJ1-5	TRBV19	-	ASSRGTSWIDQPQH
TRBJ1-5	TRBV2	TRBD1	ASSGTGSNQPQH
TRBJ1-4	TRBV2	-	ASSEGTANEKLF
TRBJ2-7	TRBV12-1	-	ASSPQTKPISYEQY
TRBJ1-1	TRBV5-1	-	ASSSMTGNTEAF
TRBJ2-5	TRBV6-6	-	ASSYEGGAETQY
TRBJ2-3	TRBV7-9	-	ASSLATADTDTQY
TRBJ2-3	TRBV5-1	-	ASSFPRTDTQY
TRBJ1-1	TRBV6-1	-	ASSEWVSNTEAF
TRBJ1-2	TRBV10-2	TRBD1	ASSDPGTGFSNYGYT
TRBJ2-2	TRBV5-1	TRBD1	ASSLVGTGTNTGELF
TRBJ2-6	TRBV19	TRBD1	ASRTGNSGANVLT
TRBJ1-1	TRBV9	TRBD1	ASSVGRGGTGDTEAF
TRBJ1-3	TRBV4-1	-	ASSQQNTIY
TRBJ2-5	TRBV5-6	TRBD1	ASSSLTGLQETQY
TRBJ2-1	TRBV5-6	-	ASSVAWYYNEQF
TRBJ1-2	TRBV9	-	ASSRSLGYT
TRBJ2-7	TRBV18	-	ASSPGLSYEQY
TRBJ1-5	TRBV19	-	ASTGTPRQPQH
TRBJ1-2	TRBV6-5	-	ASIQRAGSGGYT
TRBJ2-1	TRBV2	-	ASIRDPQLGNEQF
TRBJ1-1	TRBV7-2	-	ASSLTEDTEAF
TRBJ2-5	TRBV10-2	TRBD1	ASSEIRTGTGETQY